This paragraph reports one TCR beta chain. V shed 6 bases, J shed 4 bases, and the junction held 6 bases outside the gene matches. The CDR3 runs 15 residues. In germline, CDR1 is ENHRY, CDR2 SYGVKD. These data originate in a study of blood T cell repertoires in COVID-19. In the study's own analysis: Amplifying reference gene primers gave estimates of nucleated cell counts. The assay was immunoSEQ multiplex PCR, and TCRdb's table has in-frame clones only and misses some. Clone size and the V and J calls come from that table; the DNA yielded D and trimming. The data hold more than 65,000 clones, with around nine tenths observed a single time.

The sample taken for sequencing was peripheral blood. The receptor was isolated from a man aged 60-69 years with acute or convalescent COVID-19. The rearrangement uses TRBV10-3 and TRBJ2-1; 10 bases align to TRBD1. DNA of the CDR3: TGTGCCATCAGGTCCGGACAGGGGGTTTACAATGAGCAGTTCTTC. This sequence encodes CAIRSGQGVYNEQFF.